Listed below are T cell receptor beta chains from one sample, sequenced in a study of blood T cell repertoires in COVID-19. Sequenced by immunoSEQ multiplex PCR; TCRdb stores in-frame clones only, minus some. The sample yields 98,000 or so clones, roughly 86% seen once. The sample consisted of peripheral blood. The receptors were gathered from a woman aged 60-70 years in a cohort sampled during active or convalescent COVID-19. Each CDR3 is given with its conserved first and last residue. The D gene is left open where the match is weak. Some rows mark clone size as missing; the rest say once, few, many or name a class of expanded clone.

TRBV7-2	-	TRBJ2-1	-	TGTGCCAGCAGCATTGTAGATTATGAGCAGTTCTTC	CASSIVDYEQFF
TRBV4-2	-	TRBJ1-2	-	TGTGCCAGCAGCCAAGGAGATACAGGGCTTGGCTACACCTTC	CASSQGDTGLGYTF
TRBV5-1	-	TRBJ1-1	-	TGCGCCAGCAGCTTGGTCCTAGGGAGCTCGGGGTTGAACACTGAAGCTTTCTTT	CASSLVLGSSGLNTEAFF
TRBV6-1	-	TRBJ1-1	-	TGTGCCAGCAGTGTCGCGCGAGGACAGACGAACACTGAAGCTTTCTTT	CASSVARGQTNTEAFF
TRBV19	-	TRBJ1-5	-	TGTGCCAGTAGTATAGCGGGGGGCGGCAATCAGCCCCAGCATTTT	CASSIAGGGNQPQHF
TRBV5-6	TRBD1	TRBJ1-1	-	TGTGCCAGCAGCTTGACAGGGGGCCACACTGAAGCTTTCTTT	CASSLTGGHTEAFF
TRBV6-1	-	TRBJ1-5	once	TGTGCCAGCAGTGAGGTTGGGGGGGGGAATCAGCCCCAGCATTTT	CASSEVGGGNQPQHF
TRBV6-6	TRBD1	TRBJ2-2	-	TGTGCCAGCAAACCGGGACAGGCCGGGGAGCTGTTTTTT	CASKPGQAGELFF
TRBV28	TRBD1	TRBJ2-2	-	TGTGCCAGCAGTAAACAGGGGCCCGGGGAGCTGTTTTTT	CASSKQGPGELFF
TRBV7-9	-	TRBJ2-1	once	TGTGCCGGAGGAATGGGGGCTTACAATGAGCAGTTCTTC	CAGGMGAYNEQFF
TRBV5-4	TRBD2	TRBJ2-3	-	TGTGCCAGCAGCTTAGCGGGAGGGGGCACAGATACGCAGTATTTT	CASSLAGGGTDTQYF
TRBV5-5	-	TRBJ1-5	-	TGTGCCAGCAGCTTGATCGAGACAGTAAGCAATCAGCCCCAGCATTTT	CASSLIETVSNQPQHF
TRBV7-2	-	TRBJ2-7	once	TGTGCCAGCAGTGACAGGTCTTGGTCCTACGAGCAGTACTTC	CASSDRSWSYEQYF
TRBV11-3	-	TRBJ2-7	-	TGTGCCAGCAGCCCCGGGGACTGGGATAGGGAGCAGTACTTC	CASSPGDWDREQYF
TRBV3-1/TRBV3-2	-	TRBJ1-1	-	TGTGCCAGCAGCCAAGTTTCCGGGAAGGTCACTGAAGCTTTCTTT	CASSQVSGKVTEAFF
TRBV25-1	TRBD1	TRBJ1-3	-	TGTGCCAGCAGGGAGGACAGGGGGTTTGGAAACACCATATATTTT	CASREDRGFGNTIYF
TRBV5-4	-	TRBJ2-5	-	TGTGCCAGCAGCGTCAGGGGAGAGACCCAGTACTTC	CASSVRGETQYF
TRBV6-5	-	TRBJ2-7	-	TGTGCCAGCAGTTTGGTCGTGAGGCAGTACTTC	CASSLVVRQYF
TRBV12-3/TRBV12-4	-	TRBJ2-4	-	TGTGCCAGCAGTTCAGGGGTGGAGGACATTCAGTACTTC	CASSSGVEDIQYF
TRBV5-4	TRBD1	TRBJ1-2	-	TGTGCCAGCAGCGAGAGGACAGGGAATGGCTACACCTTC	CASSERTGNGYTF
TRBV21-1	-	TRBJ1-1	-	TGTGCCAGCAGCAAAGAACTACAGGGGGGGATAGACACTGAAGCTTTCTTT	CASSKELQGGIDTEAFF
TRBV5-1	-	TRBJ1-6	once	TGCGCCAGCAGCTTCGACAGTCAGAGTTCACCCCTCCACTTT	CASSFDSQSSPLHF
TRBV27	-	TRBJ2-2	few	TGTGCCAGCAGTTTATCGTGGGGGCCCGGGGAGCTGTTTTTT	CASSLSWGPGELFF
TRBV6-5	-	TRBJ1-1	-	TGTGCCACGGGAGGGGGTCCCGGGAACACTGAAGCTTTCTTT	CATGGGPGNTEAFF
TRBV7-8	-	TRBJ2-1	-	TGTGCCAGCAGCTCTCCACTTGATGAGCAGTTCTTC	CASSSPLDEQFF
TRBV10-3	TRBD1	TRBJ2-5	-	TGTGCCATCAGCTTCCAGGGGGCCCGGCAAGAGACCCAGTACTTC	CAISFQGARQETQYF
TRBV7-9	-	TRBJ2-7	-	TGTGCCAGCAGCCGTTCACAGGATCACGAGCAGTACTTC	CASSRSQDHEQYF
TRBV6-5	TRBD1	TRBJ1-1	-	TGTGCCAGCAGTTGGGACAGGAAGAACACTGAAGCTTTCTTT	CASSWDRKNTEAFF
TRBV7-2	TRBD1	TRBJ1-2	-	TGTGCCAGCAGTGCCGGACAGGCCTATGGCTACACCTTC	CASSAGQAYGYTF
TRBV21-1	-	TRBJ1-2	-	TGTGCCAGCAGCAAACTGGGTAGAGGGCTCGGGTATGGCTACACCTTC	CASSKLGRGLGYGYTF
TRBV20-1	TRBD1	TRBJ1-1	-	TGCAGTGCTAGTGTCCCGGGACAGGCTGAAGCTTTCTTT	CSASVPGQAEAFF
TRBV7-9	TRBD2	TRBJ2-2	-	TGTGCTCTACCATTACTAGCGGGAGTATTCACCGGGGAGCTGTTTTTT	CALPLLAGVFTGELFF